The entry below gives a single T cell receptor (beta chain) sequence along with its context. It lacks a known antigen. Per-base qualities were not stored, and no clone one base away is much larger. One collaborating source in Seattle enrolled patients during active infection and followed them longitudinally through the course of disease. Collaborating institutions collected whole blood in K2EDTA tubes following their own protocols. For TCRbeta analysis, collaborators shipped samples in one of three forms: frozen whole blood, isolated PBMCs, or DNA extracted from either of those sample types. This sample was taken from a study of blood T cell repertoires in COVID-19 (TCRdb year 2020). Regarding the complete study: Collaborator samples came from the United States, Italy and Spain and covered acute and convalescent phases of COVID-19. The material from the prospective study consisted of cDNA or gDNA derived from T cells, B-cell-depleted T cells, or PBMCs. Subjects who had been exposed to COVID-19, were actively infected with it, or had recovered from it provided the deeply sampled blood TCRbeta repertoires that made up the dataset. The repertoires were released in a freely available public database intended as a resource for research on the immune response to SARS-CoV-2. Samples were obtained from the ongoing ImmuneRACE study (first 160 participants) and from roughly 1,300 subjects provided by 6 global collaborators. Nearly every sample came with metadata listing a de-identified subject ID, COVID-19 status, age in years and sex. HLA class I and class II types, where available, came from metadata supplied by the sample provider rather than from assay-based typing.

The paper's findings and limits, for the study overall: Clinical and demographic metadata were provided uncurated, with the amount varying by source and participant.

The immunoSEQ Assay, a bias-controlled multiplex PCR, was used to amplify TCRbeta CDR3 regions from genomic DNA. The original pipeline was this. Within the assay, amplification of reference gene primers was used to estimate how many nucleated cells each sample contained. To quantify the absolute abundance of each unique TCRbeta CDR3 rearrangement, sequence reads were collapsed and filtered. For each sample, productive Simpson clonality was calculated as the square root of Simpson's diversity index across productive rearrangements. Sourced from immuneACCESS, this table was stored by TCRdb with only in-frame sequences that have V and J called. A share of the clones is absent; for the studies checked, an unresolved V gene accounts for under half, and the remainder has no known explanation. V, J and clone size are taken as reported in that table, and D and trimming were inferred from the DNA itself. The sample table lists some 180,000 clones, about four fifths of them with a count of one. The top ten clonotypes cover roughly 8% of the sample.

In the germline V gene, CDR1 corresponds to SGHNT and CDR2 to YENEEA. The CDR3 measures 13 amino acids from cysteine to phenylalanine. The CDR3 DNA has 39 bases and is translated from base 1. V was cut back by 3 bases and J by 3 bases, leaving a gap of 7 bases between them. The TCR sequence derives from a woman aged 55-70 years with COVID-19, enrolled during active disease. The V and J segments used are TRBV11-3 and TRBJ2-3, with the D gene not confidently named. The sample taken for sequencing was peripheral blood. The CDR3 amino acid sequence is: CASSLTGTDTQYF. The nucleotides are TGTGCCAGCAGCTTGACTGGGACAGATACGCAGTATTTT.